The source of this TCR beta chain is a study of T cell responses to AZD1222 COVID-19 vaccine (dated by TCRdb to the early 2020s). For context, the study as a whole: AZD1222 recipients with second doses at about 4 weeks or about 12 weeks were pooled, because spike-specific TCR depth and breadth did not differ between schedules. TCR sequencing was performed for about 250 trial participants, of whom approximately 200 were given two doses of AZD1222 and around 26 were given two doses of MenACWY control vaccine. Trial participants were enrolled by age into subgroups of 18-55, 56-69 and 70-plus years, and 148, 28 and 57 TCR-sequenced participants, respectively, were included in these subgroups.

Study-level results and caveats: Reportedly, close to half of the unique spike-specific TCRs recognized epitopes lying outside the regions that are mutated in the B.1.351 and B.1.1.7 variants. The whole spike protein was spanned by vaccine-associated CD4 TCRs, and dominant responses were seen in regions 160-218 and 743-854. Because no samples from the day 14 peak response were available, repertoires could be characterized only after the peak T cell response. Most participants were white British and females outnumbered males, and the authors suggested that clonal diversity may have been underestimated. After two AZD1222 doses, spike-specific TCR breadth and depth were significantly higher than at day 0 and than in MenACWY recipients. Conclusions about previously exposed vaccinees are limited, since just a handful of AZD1222 recipients were seropositive for SARS-CoV-2 at baseline. The 56-69-year group was small, and its depth increase did not reach significance, likely because of low power.

What the time point label conveys for this sample: baseline before first vaccination. Vaccinee samples came from UK trials COV001 and COV002, including a single-blind randomized controlled phase 2/3 trial of AZD1222 (ChAdOx1 nCoV-19) in healthy adults. For TCRbeta chain sequencing, PBMC samples were collected from trial participants at day 0 and at day 28 after the second dose. On this clone itself: This receptor's antigen is unknown. The record has no base qualities; no much larger clone is one base away.

The CDR3 regions of human TCRbeta chains were analyzed by immunosequencing. The study's own analysis went as follows. Repertoire TCRs were checked for matches against a reference library of SARS-CoV-2-specific TCRs that had been generated using the MIRA antigen-specificity platform. Breadth was defined as the fraction of unique TCRs that were SARS-CoV-2-associated. Depth was defined as the fraction of total T cells that were SARS-CoV-2-associated. Using the MIRA data, each spike-specific TCR was mapped to the spike region that the TCR reacts to and placed in a CD4 or CD8 class. Log10-transformed breadth and depth values were compared by one-way ANOVA with Sidak's multiple comparisons tests. This is the immuneACCESS table as TCRdb keeps it, with only in-frame sequences that have V and J called. A part of the clones is gone; compared with another copy, unresolved V genes explain less than half, and the rest is unexplained. V and J calls and clone size are as listed in that table; D and trimming were resolved from the DNA. The sample includes more than 50,000 clones, with more than 65% observed a single time. The top ten clonotypes cover 15% to 25% of the sample.

Its CDR3 holds 16 amino acids, cysteine through phenylalanine. Only the CDR3 portion is preserved as DNA: 48 bases, with reading frame beginning at the first base. The V end loses 2 bases and the J end loses 0 bases, and a stretch of 14 bases separates them. CDR1 MNHEY and CDR2 SVGEGT are derived from the germline V gene. This TCR derives from an adult in good health. The sample here was peripheral blood, taken on day 0 of AZD1222 vaccination. The chain is made from TRBV6-2 or TRBV6-3 and TRBJ2-7; the D gene remains uncertain. The CDR3: CASSYGVGRSSYEQYF. The DNA is as follows: TGTGCCAGCAGTTACGGGGTGGGCCGCAGCTCCTACGAGCAGTACTTC.